This T cell receptor beta chain was recorded in a study of T cell responses to AZD1222 COVID-19 vaccine. Germline-derived CDR1 and CDR2 are MNHEY and SVGAGI. CDR3 size: 13 residues. V was clipped by 8 bases and J by 0 bases, with 11 bases between them. TCRdb's copy holds only in-frame clones and misses some; the assay was immunoSEQ multiplex PCR. The table includes some 80,000 clones, around nine tenths detected once. This chain joins TRBV6-5 and TRBJ2-7; tentatively, D is TRBD2 (5 bases). The sequencing here drew on peripheral blood, taken 28 days after the second AZD1222 dose. The sequence was collected from an adult who received the AZD1222 COVID-19 vaccine. The CDR3 loop is CASADSSSYEQYF. DNA of the CDR3: TGTGCCAGCGCGGACTCGAGCTCCTACGAGCAGTACTTC.